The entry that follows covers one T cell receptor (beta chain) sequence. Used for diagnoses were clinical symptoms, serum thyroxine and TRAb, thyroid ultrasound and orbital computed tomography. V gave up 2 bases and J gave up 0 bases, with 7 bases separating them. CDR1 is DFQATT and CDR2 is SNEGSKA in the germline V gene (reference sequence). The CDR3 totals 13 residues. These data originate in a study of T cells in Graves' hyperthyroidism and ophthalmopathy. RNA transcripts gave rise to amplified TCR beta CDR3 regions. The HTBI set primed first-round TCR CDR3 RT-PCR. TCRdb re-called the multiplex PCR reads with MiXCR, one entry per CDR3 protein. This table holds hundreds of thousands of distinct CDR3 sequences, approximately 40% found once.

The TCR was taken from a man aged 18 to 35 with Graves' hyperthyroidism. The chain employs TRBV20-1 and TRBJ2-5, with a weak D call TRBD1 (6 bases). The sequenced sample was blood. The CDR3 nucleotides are TGCAGTGCTAGACAGGGGTACCAAGAGACCCAGTACTTC. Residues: CSARQGYQETQYF.